Shown below are 22 T cell receptor beta chains from a single sample sequenced in a study of T-cell memory formation after mild COVID-19. TCRdb called the 5' RACE reads again in MiXCR, with one record for every CDR3 protein. The sample yields roughly 180,000 distinct CDR3 sequences, roughly 12% seen once. Specimen: PBMCs or a T cell subset sorted from them (not recorded which). The receptor set was obtained from a man aged 18 to 35 who had mild COVID-19 (a few samples of this study predate the infection). Cell type and time point are not known.

The table lists this clonotype with a few counts. The rearrangement joins TRBV7-3 to TRBJ2-3; D may be TRBD2 (6 bases). The V gene lost 8 bases and the J gene lost 3 bases, with 9 bases spanning the gap. There are 12 residues in the CDR3. Germline assignment: CDR1 SGHTA and CDR2 FQGTGA. The chain's CDR3 is CASCGETDTQYF. CDR3 sequence (DNA): TGTGCCAGCTGCGGGGAAACAGATACGCAGTATTTT.

A few counts support this clonotype. The rearrangement uses TRBV28 and TRBJ1-4; 8 bases line up with TRBD1. This CDR3 region has 15 residues. The germline V gene has CDR1 MDHEN and CDR2 SYDVKM. After removal of 3 bases from V and 3 bases from J, the junction contained 3 bases not matched to a gene. CDR3 in DNA: TGTGCCAGCAGTTTCCAGGGGGCAGCTAATGAAAAACTGTTTTTT. It yields the protein CASSFQGAANEKLFF.

This clonotype turned up a few times. The rearrangement uses TRBV29-1 and TRBJ2-6; a weak D match, TRBD1 (5 bases). Germline V gene sequence: CDR1 SQVTM, CDR2 ANQGSEA. V lost 4 bases, J lost 0 bases, and 7 bases lay in between. This CDR3 region has 14 residues. CDR3 DNA: TGCAGCGTTGCGCAGGGCTCTGGGGCCAACGTCCTGACTTTC. This sequence encodes CSVAQGSGANVLTF.

The V and J genes are TRBV19 and TRBJ2-1; 8 bases map to TRBD1. The germline V gene has CDR1 LNHDA and CDR2 SQIVND (reference sequence). The CDR3 totals 15 residues. J lost 6 bases, V lost 7 bases, and 11 bases had no gene match. The CDR3 nucleotides are TGTGCCAGTATCCCTGGACAGGGAGCTACCAATGAGCAGTTCTTC. Translation: CASIPGQGATNEQFF.

A few counts support this clonotype. The gene calls are TRBV3-1 and TRBJ1-4; weak D call: TRBD1 (6 bases). Trimming left V 0 bases short and J 5 bases short, with 10 bases between. This CDR3 region has 15 residues. CDR1 and CDR2 from the germline V gene are LGHDT and YNNKEL (reference sequence). For the CDR3, the DNA is TGTGCCAGCAGCCAAGATACGGGGGCGAATGAAAAACTGTTTTTT. Translated, it gives CASSQDTGANEKLFF.

This clonotype was recorded many times. CDR3 amino acids: CASSGTGAGYGYTF. The CDR3 bases are TGTGCCAGCAGCGGCACAGGGGCCGGCTATGGCTACACCTTC. V is TRBV9 and J is TRBJ1-2, with 7 bases identical to TRBD1. Germline V gene sequence: CDR1 SGDLS, CDR2 YYNGEE. The CDR3 extends over 14 amino acids. V lost 3 bases to trimming and J lost 4 bases; unmatched junction nucleotides: 6.

CDR3 loop: CASASTLTAQETQYF. The CDR3 nucleotides read TGTGCCAGCGCCTCTACTTTGACAGCCCAAGAGACCCAGTACTTC. V is TRBV6-2 or TRBV6-3 and J is TRBJ2-5; possibly TRBD1 for D (5 bases). V was shortened by 8 bases and J by 1 base, with 17 bases between the two germline ends. The germline V gene encodes CDR1 MNHEY and CDR2 SVGEGT. There are 15 residues in the CDR3.

This clonotype has just a few counts. The V and J genes are TRBV6-5 and TRBJ1-1, with unresolved D. V lost 2 bases and J lost 8, with 9 bases in between. Germline V gives CDR1 MNHEY, CDR2 SVGAGI. The CDR3 covers 12 residues. The CDR3 nucleotides are TGTGCCAGCAGTTACCCCCCGAGGGAAGCTTTCTTT. Its translation is CASSYPPREAFF.

This chain's CDR3 is CSAPLGYGYTF. CDR3 nucleotide sequence: TGCAGTGCTCCTTTAGGGTATGGCTACACCTTC. This chain joins TRBV20-1 and TRBJ1-2; D is unresolved. Trimming stripped 5 bases from V and 5 bases from J, with 9 bases between. The CDR3 consists of 11 residues. Germline V gives CDR1 DFQATT, CDR2 SNEGSKA (reference sequence).

This clonotype was seen repeatedly, ten times or more. V is TRBV6-2 or TRBV6-3 and J is TRBJ2-7; no definite D call. Germline V gene data show CDR1 as MNHEY and CDR2 as SVGEGT. The V gene lost 6 bases and the J gene lost 0 bases, with 6 bases spanning the gap. This CDR3 region has 12 residues. Written as DNA, the CDR3 is TGTGCCAGCAGCTATAGCTCCTACGAGCAGTACGTC. It specifies CASSYSSYEQYV.

There are many counts of this clonotype. The chain couples TRBV5-1 to TRBJ1-1; D is unresolved. Per germline, CDR1 SGHRS and CDR2 YFSETQ. This CDR3 spans 13 amino acids. V was trimmed by 0 bases and J by 1 base, leaving 4 bases between them. The CDR3 here is CASSLGKNTEAFF. The CDR3 DNA sequence: TGCGCCAGCAGCTTGGGCAAGAACACTGAAGCTTTCTTT. The entire variable domain, with the rest obtained from reference TRBV5-1 and TRBJ1-1, is as follows: KAGVTQTPRYLIKTRGQQVTLSCSPISGHRSVSWYQQTPGQGLQFLFEYFSETQRNKGNFPGRFSGRQFSNSRSEMNVSTLELGDSALYLCASSLGKNTEAFFGQGTRLTVV.

Only a few counts were recorded for this clonotype. The chain links TRBV18 to TRBJ2-3; D is unresolved. V was shortened by 1 base and J by 0 bases, with 5 bases between the two germline ends. Germline V CDR1 and CDR2: KGHSH, LQKENI. This CDR3 is 14 amino acids long. CDR3 bases: TGTGCCAGCTCACCACTCCAGAGCACAGATACGCAGTATTTT. It yields the protein CASSPLQSTDTQYF.

This clonotype was counted at least ten times. DNA of the CDR3: TGCGCCAGCAGCCGACTTTCAACCCAGGGATCGGGCTCTGGGGCCAACGTCCTGACTTTC. Translating it yields CASSRLSTQGSGSGANVLTF. This rearrangement joins TRBV4-3 to TRBJ2-6; a possible D gene is TRBD1 (5 bases). Per germline, CDR1 LGHNA and CDR2 YSLEER. With 4 bases removed from V and 0 bases from J, the gap between germline ends came to 22 bases. The CDR3 runs to 20 residues.

In its sample, this clonotype was seen a few times. The chain has TRBV29-1 and TRBJ1-3, with D unresolved. The CDR3 is made up of 11 amino acids. Trimming pared 7 bases from V and 4 bases from J, leaving 8 bases between. Germline CDR1 is SQVTM and CDR2 is ANQGSEA. CDR3 DNA sequence: TGCAGCGGACGCTCGGGAAACACCATATATTTT. Translation: CSGRSGNTIYF.

This chain connects TRBV5-1 to TRBJ1-1; 8 bases align to TRBD1. The J segment lost 6 bases and the V segment lost 2 bases, leaving 9 bases of the junction unmatched. The CDR3 is 15 amino acids. Germline CDR1 is SGHRS and CDR2 is YFSETQ. The CDR3 region has the DNA TGCGCCAGCAGCTTTCAGGGGGCGGTGAATGCTGAAGCTTTCTTT. Encoded protein: CASSFQGAVNAEAFF.

CDR3 DNA sequence: TGCGCCAGCAGCTCCCGGACTAGCGTGGGAAGCGGGGAGCTGTTTTTT. It translates to CASSSRTSVGSGELFF. The chain couples TRBV5-1 to TRBJ2-2; 9 positions agree with TRBD2. The trim removed 3 bases at V and 7 bases at J, leaving 10 bases unmatched. Per germline, CDR1 SGHRS and CDR2 YFSETQ. The CDR3 sequence is 16 residues long.

This clonotype was seen only a few times. The chain couples TRBV5-4 to TRBJ2-5; 10 bases map to TRBD2. Losses at the gene ends were 0 bases for V and 4 bases for J; bases not matched to a gene: 6. Germline V gives CDR1 SGHNT, CDR2 YYREEE (reference sequence). The CDR3 consists of 16 residues. CDR3 DNA: TGTGCCAGCAGCTTGGAGCCTAGCGGGGGAGGAGAGACCCAGTACTTC. This gives the protein CASSLEPSGGGETQYF.

This chain links TRBV6-6 with TRBJ1-1; 9 bases align to TRBD1. The CDR3 sequence is 14 residues long. V shed 6 bases, J shed 2 bases, and the junction held 4 bases outside the gene matches. Germline V gene data show CDR1 as MNHNY and CDR2 as SVGAGI (reference sequence). The CDR3 loop is CASRDTGGNTEAFF. CDR3 sequence (DNA): TGTGCCAGCAGGGATACAGGGGGCAACACTGAAGCTTTCTTT.

The CDR3: CASSQGRAEQYF. CDR3 in DNA: TGTGCCAGCTCCCAGGGAAGGGCGGAGCAGTACTTC. This chain connects TRBV18 to TRBJ2-7, with D possibly TRBD1 on 5 matching bases. V lost 6 bases and J 7 bases, leaving 13 bases between the germline ends. Germline assignment: CDR1 KGHSH and CDR2 LQKENI. CDR3 length: 12 residues.

This clonotype was counted only a few times. The V and J genes are TRBV4-1 and TRBJ1-1, with a possible D match to TRBD1 (6 bases). The CDR3 has 13 amino acids. V lost 4 bases and J lost 8, with 14 bases in between. Per germline, CDR1 MGHRA and CDR2 YSYEKL. The CDR3 bases are TGCGCCAGCAGCCCCTGGGGGCAGGGAGAAGCTTTCTTT. Its translation is CASSPWGQGEAFF.

This clonotype has just a few counts. The chain links TRBV6-5 to TRBJ1-2, with a weak D call TRBD1 (6 bases). The CDR3 consists of 13 residues. Germline values: CDR1 MNHEY, CDR2 SVGAGI. V gave up 2 bases and J gave up 4 bases, with 8 bases separating them. CDR3 sequence reads: CASSYLQGYGYTF. CDR3 DNA sequence: TGTGCCAGCAGTTACCTACAGGGCTATGGCTACACCTTC.

This clonotype turned up a few times. This chain connects TRBV5-1 to TRBJ2-6; TRBD1 or TRBD2 may be the D gene (5 bases each). Germline V gene lookup returns CDR1 SGHRS and CDR2 YFSETQ. V shed 4 bases and J shed 2 bases, with 16 bases lying between them. This CDR3 is 17 amino acids long. This chain's CDR3 is CASSRDPQGPGANVLTF. CDR3 nucleotide sequence: TGCGCCAGCAGCCGAGATCCTCAGGGACCTGGGGCCAACGTCCTGACTTTC.